These 28 T cell receptor beta chains originate from one sample sequenced in a study of identical twins. Via MiXCR, TCRdb re-called the 5' RACE reads, giving one row per CDR3 protein. The data show a few hundred thousand distinct CDR3 sequences, with 9.6% seen just once and roughly 3% held by the top ten. The data also belong to a second study, concerning yellow fever vaccine responses in identical twins.

The source material was PBMCs. These TCRs come from a woman aged 18-29 years in good health.

A few counts support this clonotype. The rearrangement joins TRBV18 to TRBJ2-6; TRBD1 aligns across 10 bases. The CDR3 has 17 amino acids. From germline, CDR1 is KGHSH and CDR2 LQKENI. Trimming removed 5 bases from V and 4 bases from J; junction bases left unmatched: 8. The CDR3 DNA is TGTGCCAGCTCAGTGACAGGGGGCCAGTTGGGGGCCAACGTCCTGACTTTC. This codes for CASSVTGGQLGANVLTF.

The chain uses TRBV20-1 and TRBJ2-3; D remains ambiguous. V was clipped by 0 bases and J by 5 bases, with 12 bases between them. The CDR3 is made up of 14 amino acids. Germline CDR1 is DFQATT and CDR2 is SNEGSKA (reference sequence). CDR3 region: CSARDPLKGDTQYF. CDR3 DNA sequence: TGCAGTGCTAGAGATCCACTAAAGGGAGATACGCAGTATTTT.

This clonotype was observed a few times. The chain uses TRBV6-1 and TRBJ2-5; 10 bases match TRBD2. V lost 6 bases to trimming and J lost 5 bases; unmatched junction nucleotides: 9. The CDR3 is made up of 15 amino acids. Germline CDR1 reads MNHNS; CDR2 reads SASEGT. CDR3 DNA: TGTGCCAGCAGCGACCTAGCGGGGGTGCGGGAGACCCAGTACTTC. Translated: CASSDLAGVRETQYF.

This clonotype was detected ten times or more. The rearrangement joins TRBV5-1 to TRBJ2-7, with TRBD1 matching 7 bases. Germline CDR1 and CDR2: SGHRS and YFSETQ. The CDR3 extends over 15 amino acids. V shed 4 bases, J shed 2 bases, and the junction held 9 bases outside the gene matches. CDR3 sequence: CASSSLGGPAYEQYF. The CDR3 region has the DNA TGCGCCAGCAGCAGCCTAGGGGGCCCCGCCTACGAGCAGTACTTC.

This clonotype was seen repeatedly, ten times or more. The chain has TRBV9 and TRBJ2-7, with 9 bases fitting TRBD2. Germline assignment: CDR1 SGDLS and CDR2 YYNGEE. V shed 0 bases, J shed 6 bases, and the junction held 4 bases outside the gene matches. The CDR3 consists of 14 residues. This CDR3 reads CASSVGGGALEQYF. The CDR3 DNA is TGTGCCAGCAGCGTAGGCGGGGGGGCCCTCGAGCAGTACTTC.

This clonotype was counted only a few times. This chain uses TRBV3-1 with TRBJ2-5, with TRBD2 matching 7 bases. V lost 3 bases and J lost 5; bases outside the gene matches: 3. Germline loops: CDR1 LGHDT, CDR2 YNNKEL (reference sequence). CDR3 length: 13 residues. This CDR3 is CASSHWGGETQYF. The CDR3 coding sequence is TGTGCCAGCAGCCACTGGGGGGGGGAGACCCAGTACTTC.

The chain uses TRBV15 and TRBJ2-3; possible D gene TRBD2, 5 bases. Germline CDR1 and CDR2: LNHNV and YYDKDF (reference sequence). This CDR3 has 14 amino acids. The V and J ends lost 0 bases and 7 bases respectively, with 11 bases between them. CDR3 protein: CATSRDGLPYTQYF. CDR3 DNA: TGTGCCACCAGCAGAGATGGACTTCCTTATACGCAGTATTTT.

The rearrangement joins TRBV9 to TRBJ2-2, with unresolved D. From germline, CDR1 is SGDLS and CDR2 YYNGEE. V was shortened by 5 bases and J by 0 bases, with 14 bases between the two germline ends. This CDR3 spans 16 amino acids. CDR3 amino acids: CASSPRWTPNTGELFF. CDR3 sequence (DNA): TGTGCCAGCAGTCCGCGGTGGACCCCGAACACCGGGGAGCTGTTTTTT. Full variable domain (rest looked up from reference TRBV9 and TRBJ2-2): DSGVTQTPKHLITATGQRVTLRCSPRSGDLSVYWYQQSLDQGLQFLIQYYNGEERAKGNILERFSAQQFPDLHSELNLSSLELGDSALYFCASSPRWTPNTGELFFGEGSRLTVL.

This clonotype occurred a few times. The chain links TRBV12-3 or TRBV12-4 to TRBJ2-1; D is ambiguous. There are 14 residues in the CDR3. Trimming pared 8 bases from V and 4 bases from J, leaving 15 bases between. The CDR3 loop is CASAAPNTYNEQFF. CDR3 coding DNA: TGTGCCAGCGCGGCACCCAATACTTACAATGAGCAGTTCTTC.

This clonotype was counted ten times or more. The V gene is TRBV15, the J gene TRBJ1-5, with D perhaps matching TRBD1 (6 bases). V lost 6 bases, J lost 4 bases, and 13 bases lay in between. Looked up from germline, CDR1 is LNHNV and CDR2 is YYDKDF (reference sequence). The CDR3 is 14 residues long. Here the CDR3 reads CATRGTIENQPQHF. CDR3 DNA sequence: TGTGCCACCAGAGGGACAATCGAAAATCAGCCCCAGCATTTT.

This clonotype was recorded a few times. The genes are TRBV6-5 and TRBJ1-4; TRBD1 aligns across 9 bases. With V trimmed by 4 bases and J by 9 bases, 15 bases remained unmatched. This CDR3 is 17 amino acids long. Per germline, CDR1 MNHEY and CDR2 SVGAGI. CDR3 nucleotide sequence: TGTGCCAGCAGTTTGTCGGGACAGGGAGGTCTCGGAAAAAAACTGTTTTTT. It translates to CASSLSGQGGLGKKLFF.

The chain combines TRBV12-3 or TRBV12-4 with TRBJ2-5; D remains ambiguous. The CDR3 has 10 residues. V was shortened by 8 bases and J by 5 bases, with 6 bases between the two germline ends. CDR3 DNA sequence: TGTGCCAGCGGGTTTGAGACCCAGTACTTC. It codes for CASGFETQYF.

The rearrangement uses TRBV6-1 and TRBJ2-7, with no clear D. Trimming removed 7 bases from V and 3 bases from J, with 13 bases in between. Germline loops: CDR1 MNHNS, CDR2 SASEGT. This CDR3 comprises 13 residues. The CDR3 nucleotides are TGTGCCAGCACTGACATGCAGGTCTACGAGCAGTACTTC. This codes for CASTDMQVYEQYF.

The chain carries TRBV6-2 or TRBV6-3 and TRBJ2-1; no reliable D call. CDR3 length equals 11 residues. Germline V gene lookup returns CDR1 MNHEY and CDR2 SVGEGT. Trimming took 7 bases from V and 6 from J, leaving 7 bases between them. Written as DNA, the CDR3 is TGTGCCAGCATCGGGTCCAATGAGCAGTTCTTC. Its translation: CASIGSNEQFF.

This clonotype has more than one count but fewer than ten. The V call is TRBV20-1, the J call TRBJ2-3, with 8 bases matching TRBD2. J was trimmed by 7 bases and V by 2 bases; bases with no gene match: 14. The germline V gene has CDR1 DFQATT and CDR2 SNEGSKA (reference sequence). The CDR3 runs 16 residues. CDR3 sequence: CSARTLGAGGVNTQYF. For the CDR3, the DNA is TGCAGTGCTAGAACGCTGGGGGCCGGGGGGGTGAATACGCAGTATTTT.

This clonotype was observed at least ten times. CDR3 DNA sequence: TGCAGTGCGGTAACTCCGACAGGGACCTACGAGCAGTACTTC. This encodes CSAVTPTGTYEQYF. V is TRBV20-1 and J is TRBJ2-7; 7 nucleotides line up with TRBD1. V lost 6 bases, J lost 2 bases, and 10 bases stayed unmatched. Germline CDR1 is DFQATT and CDR2 is SNEGSKA (reference sequence). This CDR3 is built from 14 residues.

There are many counts of this clonotype. The rearrangement links TRBV6-1 to TRBJ2-2; D perhaps matches TRBD1 (5 bases). The CDR3 sequence is 14 residues long. The germline V gene has CDR1 MNHNS and CDR2 SASEGT. V was shortened by 8 bases and J by 2 bases, with 12 bases between the two germline ends. The CDR3 loop reads CASRPQGNTGELFF. In DNA form, the CDR3 reads TGTGCCAGCCGCCCGCAGGGAAACACCGGGGAGCTGTTTTTT.

This clonotype was observed many times. The chain couples TRBV20-1 to TRBJ2-3; D assignment may be TRBD1 or TRBD2 (5 bases each). V was cut by 8 bases and J by 2 bases, with 20 bases left in between. This CDR3 is built from 15 residues. Germline CDR1 is DFQATT and CDR2 is SNEGSKA (reference sequence). CDR3 residues: CSITTRDGDTDTQYF. In nucleotides, the CDR3 is TGCAGTATTACAACCCGGGACGGAGACACAGATACGCAGTATTTT.

The chain employs TRBV19 and TRBJ2-3; TRBD2 might be the D (6 bases). Germline V gene lookup returns CDR1 LNHDA and CDR2 SQIVND (reference sequence). This CDR3 spans 14 amino acids. V was cut by 3 bases and J by 3 bases, with 10 bases left in between. CDR3 bases: TGTGCCAGTAGTATGGTCGGGGGAACAGATACGCAGTATTTT. It codes for CASSMVGGTDTQYF.

This clonotype appeared many times. CDR3 loop: CSARDLAGVGWNTGELFF. The CDR3 bases are TGCAGTGCTAGAGATCTGGCGGGAGTGGGATGGAACACCGGGGAGCTGTTTTTT. This chain joins TRBV20-1 and TRBJ2-2; 7 nucleotides match TRBD2. V was clipped by 0 bases and J by 1 base; unmatched bases: 11. The CDR3 consists of 18 residues. Germline assignment: CDR1 DFQATT and CDR2 SNEGSKA (reference sequence).

This clonotype was seen more than once but under ten times. This chain links TRBV20-1 with TRBJ1-5, with D hard to call. V was trimmed by 7 bases and J by 2 bases, leaving 15 bases between them. The CDR3 has 14 residues. CDR1 and CDR2 (germline): DFQATT, SNEGSKA (reference sequence). Written as DNA, the CDR3 is TGCAGTGTTTCGAAGGGAGGAGGCAATCAGCCCCAGCATTTT. Translated, it gives CSVSKGGGNQPQHF.

This clonotype was observed a few times. The chain's CDR3 is CASSSRGPQSGNEQFF. CDR3 sequence (DNA): TGCGCCAGCAGCTCCAGGGGGCCCCAAAGCGGCAATGAGCAGTTCTTC. The V call is TRBV5-1, the J call TRBJ2-1; 8 bases are shared with TRBD1. This CDR3 region has 16 residues. Germline CDR1 SGHRS, CDR2 YFSETQ. V dropped 3 bases and J dropped 6; count of bases not matched to a gene: 11.

This clonotype has a count of ten or more. The chain carries TRBV20-1 and TRBJ2-3; 7 nucleotides match TRBD2. The CDR3 is 14 residues long. V dropped 7 bases and J dropped 2; count of bases not matched to a gene: 9. The germline CDR1 and CDR2 sequences are DFQATT and SNEGSKA (reference sequence). The CDR3 is CSGSGSTLTDTQYF. CDR3 DNA: TGCAGTGGTAGCGGGTCTACTCTCACAGATACGCAGTATTTT.

The chain couples TRBV21-1 to TRBJ2-3. TRBV21-1 represents a pseudogene. This CDR3 spans 15 amino acids. For the CDR3, the DNA is TGTGCCAGCAGCAAACGAAACGGGGGCACAGATACGCAGTATTTT. Amino acid sequence: CASSKRNGGTDTQYF.

The chain links TRBV6-2 or TRBV6-3 to TRBJ1-1, with a possible D match to TRBD1 (6 bases). The germline CDR1 and CDR2 sequences are MNHEY and SVGEGT. The CDR3 loop spans 15 amino acids. The ends were cut back, 7 bases at V and 0 bases at J, with 15 bases in the middle. The CDR3 sequence: CASMRPTGLNTEAFF. CDR3 in DNA: TGTGCCAGCATGCGGCCGACAGGTTTGAACACTGAAGCTTTCTTT.

The chain employs TRBV4-3 and TRBJ1-1; TRBD1 might be the D (6 bases). Germline-derived CDR1 and CDR2 are LGHNA and YSLEER. The CDR3 is 15 amino acids. With 0 bases removed from V and 10 bases from J, the gap between germline ends came to 18 bases. This CDR3 is CASSQDPQDRTGAFF. In DNA form, the CDR3 reads TGCGCCAGCAGCCAAGATCCTCAGGACAGAACCGGAGCTTTCTTT.

This clonotype occurred a few times. This chain links TRBV5-5 with TRBJ2-2, with TRBD1 identical over 7 bases. The CDR3 runs 15 residues. V gave up 2 bases and J gave up 4 bases; unmatched junction bases: 5. Germline V gene sequence: CDR1 SGHKS, CDR2 YYEKEE (reference sequence). In nucleotides, the CDR3 is TGTGCCAGCAGCTTAATTGGACAGGTCACCGGGGAGCTGTTTTTT. It yields the protein CASSLIGQVTGELFF.

The J gene is TRBJ2-7, the V gene TRBV10-2; 7 bases fit TRBD1. The CDR3 length is 13 residues. Germline-derived CDR1 and CDR2 are WSHSY and SAAADI. J was trimmed by 1 base and V by 7 bases; bases with no gene match: 4. The CDR3 region has the DNA TGCGCCAGCAAACAGACAGGGTCCTACGAGCAGTACTTC. Translating it yields CASKQTGSYEQYF.